This TCR beta chain was sequenced in a study of shared clonotypes between healthy human individuals. As regards this clone: Its matching antigen is unknown.

The V end was cut by 8 bases, the J end by 8 bases, with 20 bases between. Per germline, CDR1 LNHDA and CDR2 SQIVND (reference sequence). This CDR3 is built from 14 residues. Whole-study results and caveats: Some naive CD4 clonotypes, 4% to 6%, turned up in common across a handful of donors.

The donor population consisted of healthy HIV-negative adults with no recent acute infections or vaccinations. The method was immunoSEQ multiplex PCR; TCRdb's version includes in-frame clones alone and lacks a portion of them. Of under 2,500,000 clones in the sample, roughly 95% were seen once. Input material: naive CD4+ T cells sorted from blood. This sample's subset: CD45RA+ positively selected. This clonotype originated in a man between 18 and 29 years old in good health. The chain couples TRBV19 to TRBJ2-3, with D possibly being TRBD1 or TRBD2 (5 bases each). The CDR3 DNA reads as TGTGCCAGTGGTGAAGGGGCGGGCACGCGTACGCAGTATTTT. Translation: CASGEGAGTRTQYF.